This T cell receptor beta chain was identified in a study of identical twins. Study findings and constraints: Excess sharing between twins was weaker in beta out-of-frame sequences. Fewer insertions marked abundant cord blood beta clonotypes; young adult naive trended weakly, memory not at all. For monozygotic twins, models underestimated out-of-frame TCR alpha sharing.

TCRdb itself ran the 5' RACE reads through MiXCR, one entry per CDR3 protein. Of hundreds of thousands of distinct CDR3 sequences in the sample, 9% to 15% were seen once. About this clonotype itself: The antigen is unknown.

The CDR3 runs 15 residues. Trimming took off 3 bases at V and 3 bases at J, with 12 bases between the two ends. Germline V gene lookup returns CDR1 SGHAT and CDR2 FQNNGV. The same sample was also used in a study of yellow fever vaccine responses in identical twins.

The clonotype comes from a woman between 18 and 29 years old in good health. Material for sequencing was PBMCs. The chain joins TRBV11-2 to TRBJ1-5, with D perhaps matching TRBD1 (5 bases). CDR3 DNA sequence: TGTGCCAGCAGCTTCGCCGGGACCCTCAATCAGCCCCAGCATTTT. Translated, it gives CASSFAGTLNQPQHF.